A single sample is the source of the 3 T cell receptor beta chains below, sequenced in a study of shared clonotypes between healthy human individuals. Some clones are missing from TCRdb's copy, which holds only in-frame ones; the method was immunoSEQ multiplex PCR. The sample carries more than 2 million clones, about 94% recorded once. Sequences were obtained from naive CD4+ T cells sorted from blood. Regarding subset: CD45RA+ positively selected. The receptors come from a young man in good health.

This chain uses TRBV4-3 with TRBJ2-2; D might be TRBD1 or TRBD2, each matching 5 bases. Germline-derived CDR1 and CDR2 are LGHNA and YSLEER. Trimming took off 0 bases at V and 6 bases at J, with 8 bases between the two ends. The CDR3 is made up of 14 amino acids. The CDR3 DNA reads TGCGCCAGCAGCCAAGAGAGGGGATCCGGGGAGCTGTTTTTT. As protein: CASSQERGSGELFF.

The V and J genes are TRBV7-2 and TRBJ1-6; TRBD1 might be the D (5 bases). The V end lost 5 bases, the J end lost 7 bases, and 15 bases lay between the germline ends. Germline loops: CDR1 SGHTA, CDR2 FQGNSA. This CDR3 is built from 15 residues. The CDR3 loop is CASSPGGRVNSPLHF. As DNA, the CDR3 is TGTGCCAGCAGCCCCGGCGGCAGGGTAAATTCACCCCTCCACTTT.

This chain connects TRBV2 to TRBJ2-5; D may be TRBD1 or TRBD2 (5 bases each). The tail of the sequence fits TRBJ2-7 better, so the J call may be wrong. CDR1 is SNHLY and CDR2 is FYNNEI in the germline V gene. CDR3 size: 16 residues. CDR3 protein: CASSDLGTRSSYEQYF. CDR3 in DNA: TGTGCCAGCAGTGACTTGGGGACCCGAAGCTCCTACGAGCAGTACTTC.